This T cell receptor beta chain emerged from a study of cytomegalovirus exposure and HLA in healthy donors. Study-level results: In an earlier analysis, productive rearrangement rates for most beta V segments clustered near 87% or 30%.

Trimming removed 0 bases at V and 0 bases at J, with 7 bases between. This CDR3 region has 15 residues. Germline V gene lookup returns CDR1 SGHKS and CDR2 YYEKEE (reference sequence). With regard to this clone: Its matching antigen is unknown.

Vbeta (60) and Jbeta (13) primers were used in the PCR. Clones were read by immunoSEQ multiplex PCR, and TCRdb kept only the in-frame ones, dropping some. This table holds roughly 150,000 clones, over 75% found once. This chain uses TRBV5-5 with TRBJ1-5; D may be TRBD1 (5 bases). Sequenced input: PBMCs. The sequence derives from a man aged 45 to 65 in good health and CMV-seropositive. CDR3 residues: CASSLGQNSNQPQHF. CDR3 nucleotide sequence: TGTGCCAGCAGCTTGGGACAGAATAGCAATCAGCCCCAGCATTTT.